The entry below describes one TCR beta chain. Its target is not known. TCRdb's copy holds only in-frame clones and misses some; the assay was immunoSEQ multiplex PCR. The sample gives 60,000 to 95,000 clones, 65% to 90% of which show up once; 0.6% to 0.8% is in the top ten. The sample is drawn from a study of OX40 agonist ivuxolimab in advanced cancers. Whole-study findings and limits: In the 0.1-3.0 mg/kg groups, partial responders showed among the lowest expansion.

The CDR3 covers 15 residues. Germline values: CDR1 KGHSH, CDR2 LQKENI. V lost 4 bases, J lost 5 bases, and 7 bases stayed unmatched. The receptor's source is an adult with an advanced solid tumor such as melanoma, head and neck, liver or kidney cancer. Sequenced here: CD4+ or CD8+ T cells sorted from blood, sampled in a trial of the OX40 agonist ivuxolimab. The J gene is TRBJ2-1, the V gene TRBV18; TRBD2 agrees at 8 bases. CDR3 sequence (DNA): TGTGCCAGCTCACGCCCGGGACTAGACAACAATGAGCAGTTCTTC. As protein: CASSRPGLDNNEQFF.